Each of the 18 T cell receptor beta chains below was sequenced from the same sample in a study of blood T cell repertoires in COVID-19. The method was immunoSEQ multiplex PCR; TCRdb's version includes in-frame clones alone and lacks a portion of them. The sample comprises about 180,000 clones, about 90% of which are singletons, and around 20% rests with the top ten. Material: peripheral blood. All receptors come from an older man with active or convalescent COVID-19.

This chain joins TRBV7-2 and TRBJ2-6; D is perhaps TRBD1 (6 bases). Germline lookup yields CDR1 SGHTA and CDR2 FQGNSA. Trimming left V 5 bases short and J 3 bases short, with 20 bases between. The CDR3 length is 18 residues. The CDR3 is CASSPSPFRGRGANVLTF. CDR3 in DNA: TGTGCCAGCAGCCCATCCCCGTTCAGGGGCCGTGGGGCCAACGTCCTGACTTTC.

J is TRBJ2-7 and V is TRBV7-8; 9 nucleotides line up with TRBD1. The J segment lost 4 bases and the V segment lost 5 bases, leaving 21 bases of the junction unmatched. The CDR3 totals 19 residues. CDR1 is SGHVS and CDR2 is FQNEAQ in the germline V gene. DNA for the CDR3: TGTGCCAGCAGCCGCCTTAGGGGGGGAGGGACAGGGACGTTATACGAGCAGTACTTC. Residues: CASSRLRGGGTGTLYEQYF.

The chain is built from TRBV30 and TRBJ2-7; 14 nucleotides agree with TRBD2. Germline CDR1 GTSNPN, CDR2 SVGIG (reference sequence). J was trimmed by 0 bases and V by 0 bases; bases with no gene match: 16. The CDR3 extends over 21 amino acids. The CDR3 DNA reads as TGTGCCTGGAGTGTAAAAGGCCGAGGGACTAGCGGGGGAACGCCCTCCTACGAGCAGTACTTC. It translates to CAWSVKGRGTSGGTPSYEQYF.

The chain is built from TRBV5-1 and TRBJ2-5, with D unclear. Germline V gives CDR1 SGHRS, CDR2 YFSETQ. The CDR3 runs 13 residues. V was trimmed by 0 bases and J by 6 bases, leaving 9 bases between them. The CDR3 sequence: CASSLGGEKTQYF. DNA of the CDR3: TGCGCCAGCAGCTTGGGCGGTGAGAAGACCCAGTACTTC.

The chain uses TRBV7-9 and TRBJ2-5; possible D gene TRBD1, 6 bases. Germline loops: CDR1 SEHNR, CDR2 FQNEAQ (reference sequence). V was clipped by 5 bases and J by 3 bases, with 16 bases between them. This CDR3 spans 15 amino acids. CDR3 coding DNA: TGTGCCAGCAGCCCCCAGGGCAGGGGTGAAGAGACCCAGTACTTC. This encodes CASSPQGRGEETQYF.

The chain is built from TRBV7-9 and TRBJ1-4; no clear D gene. Trimming pared 1 base from V and 4 bases from J, leaving 10 bases between. This CDR3 contains 15 residues. Germline V gene data show CDR1 as SEHNR and CDR2 as FQNEAQ (reference sequence). CDR3 loop: CASSLGTDNNEKLFF. The CDR3 DNA sequence: TGTGCCAGCAGCTTAGGAACAGACAATAATGAAAAACTGTTTTTT.

This rearrangement joins TRBV5-6 to TRBJ1-4; D perhaps matches TRBD1 (6 bases). In germline, CDR1 is SGHDT, CDR2 YYEEEE. Deletions cut 3 bases from V and 2 bases from J, with 14 bases between. The CDR3 runs 16 residues. CDR3 sequence (DNA): TGTGCCAGCAGCTATAGACAGGATTTTACTAATGAAAAACTGTTTTTT. Amino acid sequence: CASSYRQDFTNEKLFF. Variable domain in full (rest from reference TRBV5-6 and TRBJ1-4): DAGVTQSPTHLIKTRGQQVTLRCSPKSGHDTVSWYQQALGQGPQFIFQYYEEEERQRGNFPDRFSGHQFPNYSSELNVNALLLGDSALYLCASSYRQDFTNEKLFFGSGTQLSVL.

About this clone itself: Different DNA sequences within this sample yield the same CDR3. This chain uses TRBV19 with TRBJ1-1; 7 nucleotides agree with TRBD1. The CDR3 is made up of 14 amino acids. The germline CDR1 and CDR2 sequences are LNHDA and SQIVND (reference sequence). Trimming removed 3 bases from V and 0 bases from J; junction bases left unmatched: 1. Written as DNA, the CDR3 is TGTGCCAGTAGTATGGACAGGTTGAACACTGAAGCTTTCTTT. This translates into CASSMDRLNTEAFF.

V gene TRBV7-2 combines with J gene TRBJ1-2, with unresolved D. Germline V gene data show CDR1 as SGHTA and CDR2 as FQGNSA. The length of the CDR3 is 14 residues. V was trimmed by 1 base and J by 3 bases, leaving 9 bases between them. DNA for the CDR3: TGTGCCAGCAGCTTAGTGGCCCCTTACTATGGCTACACCTTC. Amino acid sequence: CASSLVAPYYGYTF.

The CDR3 DNA is TGCGCCAGCAGCCAGAGCCGGGGGGCCCCACGGAATGAGCAGTTCTTC. Translation gives CASSQSRGAPRNEQFF. The chain is built from TRBV4-1 and TRBJ2-1; a weak D match, TRBD2 (7 bases). V gave up 3 bases and J gave up 7 bases, with 19 bases separating them. The CDR3 extends over 16 amino acids. Germline V gene lookup returns CDR1 MGHRA and CDR2 YSYEKL.

The V call is TRBV28, the J call TRBJ1-6; D is possibly TRBD1 (5 bases). In germline, CDR1 is MDHEN, CDR2 SYDVKM. The CDR3 has 17 amino acids. V lost 0 bases, J lost 12 bases, and 21 bases lay in between. The CDR3 protein is CASSLWGEGVGLGPLHF. The CDR3 region has the DNA TGTGCCAGCAGTTTATGGGGGGAGGGCGTAGGGTTGGGACCCCTCCACTTT.

The chain is built from TRBV5-1 and TRBJ2-3; D not resolved. Trimming cost V 1 base and J 6 bases, with 3 bases left between them. Germline V gives CDR1 SGHRS, CDR2 YFSETQ. The CDR3 is 11 residues long. CDR3 protein: CASSLRDTQYF. The DNA for the CDR3 is TGCGCCAGCAGCTTGCGTGATACGCAGTATTTT.

This chain links TRBV18 with TRBJ1-5, with D unresolved. Germline CDR1 is KGHSH and CDR2 is LQKENI. Deletions cut 3 bases from V and 1 base from J, with 4 bases between. This CDR3 contains 13 residues. CDR3 in amino acids: CASSPGSNQPQHF. CDR3 DNA: TGTGCCAGCTCACCGGGCAGCAATCAGCCCCAGCATTTT.

As regards this clone: Distinct nucleotide sequences in the sample also encode this CDR3. The V gene is TRBV7-9, the J gene TRBJ1-2, with TRBD1 identical over 7 bases. Trimming cost V 5 bases and J 2 bases; bases outside gene matches: 2. The CDR3 runs to 13 residues. Germline assignment: CDR1 SEHNR and CDR2 FQNEAQ (reference sequence). The CDR3: CASSLGQNYGYTF. In DNA, the CDR3 is TGTGCCAGCAGCCTGGGACAGAACTATGGCTACACCTTC.

J is TRBJ1-5 and V is TRBV20-1; D is unclear. The germline V gene has CDR1 DFQATT and CDR2 SNEGSKA (reference sequence). There are 14 residues in the CDR3. V dropped 3 bases and J dropped 6 bases, with 15 bases sitting between them. Written as DNA, the CDR3 is TGCAGTGCTAGTAACGGTGGGGAGACTCAGCCCCAGCATTTT. This encodes CSASNGGETQPQHF.

The V gene is TRBV6-5, the J gene TRBJ1-4; a weak D match, TRBD1 (6 bases). The CDR3 has 14 amino acids. V was trimmed by 8 bases and J by 3 bases, leaving 13 bases between them. Germline lookup yields CDR1 MNHEY and CDR2 SVGAGI. CDR3 loop: CASRRGRANEKLFF. In nucleotides, the CDR3 is TGTGCCAGCCGCAGGGGAAGGGCTAATGAAAAACTGTTTTTT.

The rearrangement joins TRBV18 to TRBJ2-1, with D perhaps TRBD1 (6 bases). Trimming left V 0 bases short and J 8 bases short, with 11 bases between. The CDR3 is made up of 14 amino acids. Germline CDR1 is KGHSH and CDR2 is LQKENI. CDR3 nucleotides: TGTGCCAGCTCACCACCGGGACGGACAGATGAGCAGTTCTTC. Its protein is CASSPPGRTDEQFF. The full variable domain, rest sourced from reference TRBV18 and TRBJ2-1, is NAGVMQNPRHLVRRRGQEARLRCSPMKGHSHVYWYRQLPEEGLKFMVYLQKENIIDESGMPKERFSAEFPKEGPSILRIQQVVRGDSAAYFCASSPPGRTDEQFFGPGTRLTVL.

V usage is TRBV4-1 and J usage is TRBJ1-1; possible D gene TRBD1, 5 bases. The CDR3 is 14 residues long. Trimming removed 1 base from V and 7 bases from J, with 13 bases in between. Germline CDR1 is MGHRA and CDR2 is YSYEKL. CDR3 protein: CASSQVGTSGEAFF. CDR3 nucleotide sequence: TGCGCCAGCAGCCAAGTCGGGACTTCGGGTGAAGCTTTCTTT.